The 14 T cell receptor beta chains given below trace back to one sample, sequenced in a study of CD8 T cells in ankylosing spondylitis. TCRdb called the 5' RACE reads again in MiXCR, with one record for every CDR3 protein. The sample lists some 240,000 distinct CDR3 sequences, roughly 8.6% occurring once. Sequencing was carried out using blood, either unsorted or a sorted T cell fraction (not recorded which). The origin of the receptors is a male donor with ankylosing spondylitis or in good health (not recorded which).

Many counts were recorded for this clonotype. DNA of the CDR3: TGTGCCAGCAGTTACAGGGATTTTGAGCCCCAGCATTTT. Translated, it gives CASSYRDFEPQHF. The chain has TRBV12-3 or TRBV12-4 and TRBJ1-5, with D perhaps TRBD1 (6 bases). The CDR3 length is 13 residues. V was pared by 4 bases and J by 8 bases, with 12 bases between.

This clonotype was counted at least ten times. The chain is built from TRBV20-1 and TRBJ2-5, with D possibly being TRBD1 or TRBD2 (5 bases each). There are 14 residues in the CDR3. Germline CDR1 and CDR2: DFQATT and SNEGSKA (reference sequence). With 5 bases removed from V and 8 bases from J, the gap between germline ends came to 21 bases. As DNA, the CDR3 is TGCAGTGCTGGGGTAGCTCGGGGCCGGGAAACCCAGTACTTC. It is translated as CSAGVARGRETQYF.

This clonotype was counted many times. The chain joins TRBV11-2 to TRBJ2-2; D might be TRBD1 or TRBD2, each matching 5 bases. Trimming cost V 7 bases and J 7 bases, with 31 bases left between them. The length of the CDR3 is 19 residues. The germline V gene has CDR1 SGHAT and CDR2 FQNNGV. This chain's CDR3 is CASNLEPWETEDYSGELFF. The CDR3 coding sequence is TGTGCCAGCAACCTCGAACCCTGGGAGACAGAGGATTATAGCGGGGAGCTGTTTTTT.

This clonotype has only a few counts. CDR3 in DNA: TGTGCCAGCAGCCAAGAACACCGGCCCCCTTCCAGCGAGCAGTACTTC. Protein sequence: CASSQEHRPPSSEQYF. This chain links TRBV14 with TRBJ2-7; D gene unclear. The CDR3 is made up of 16 amino acids. Germline V gene sequence: CDR1 SGHDN, CDR2 FVKESK. Trimming left V 0 bases short and J 6 bases short, with 18 bases between.

The gene calls are TRBV4-1 and TRBJ2-7, with 8 positions matching TRBD1. This CDR3 region has 14 residues. After removal of 4 bases from V and 5 bases from J, the junction contained 7 bases not matched to a gene. Germline CDR1 is MGHRA and CDR2 is YSYEKL. The CDR3 here is CASSPGQGWNEQYF. CDR3 bases: TGCGCCAGCAGCCCCGGACAGGGTTGGAACGAGCAGTACTTC.

This clonotype was detected many times. V is TRBV3-1 and J is TRBJ2-1; 7 nucleotides agree with TRBD2. Germline CDR1 reads LGHDT; CDR2 reads YNNKEL (reference sequence). The CDR3 has 15 residues. The junction had 1 base not matched to a gene; V was cut back by 0 bases and J by 2 bases. The DNA of the CDR3 is TGTGCCAGCAGCCAAGAGCGGGAGACCTACAATGAGCAGTTCTTC. Residues: CASSQERETYNEQFF.

This clonotype was seen many times. The chain joins TRBV6-7 to TRBJ1-5, with unresolved D. TRBV6-7 is an ORF, and what it does is uncertain. V was shortened by 11 bases and J by 3 bases, with 14 bases between the two germline ends. The CDR3 contains 13 residues. CDR3 sequence (DNA): TGTGCCCCCCTACGGGTCTACAATCAGCCCCAGCATTTT. It codes for CAPLRVYNQPQHF.

This clonotype was picked up many times. This sequence joins TRBV5-1 and TRBJ1-1; D remains ambiguous. This CDR3 spans 14 amino acids. V was trimmed by 0 bases and J by 8 bases, leaving 14 bases between them. The V gene's germline CDR1 is SGHRS and CDR2 YFSETQ. The CDR3: CASSLATGPGEAFF. The CDR3 DNA reads TGCGCCAGCAGCTTGGCTACGGGTCCCGGGGAAGCTTTCTTT.

In its sample, this clonotype was seen many times. The chain couples TRBV7-9 to TRBJ2-6; TRBD1 might be the D (5 bases). The CDR3 extends over 11 amino acids. Germline V gene sequence: CDR1 SEHNR, CDR2 FQNEAQ (reference sequence). The ends were cut back, 11 bases at V and 13 bases at J, with 15 bases in the middle. The CDR3 region is CAGQRGRVLTF. CDR3 nucleotide sequence: TGTGCCGGACAAAGGGGCAGAGTCCTGACTTTC.

This clonotype was picked up a small number of times. The rearrangement uses TRBV5-1 and TRBJ2-7; TRBD1 matches at 7 bases. V was clipped by 5 bases and J by 2 bases; unmatched bases: 4. CDR3 length: 13 amino acids. Germline V gene lookup returns CDR1 SGHRS and CDR2 YFSETQ. The CDR3 region has the DNA TGCGCCAGCAGTGACGGACAGGCCTACGAGCAGTACTTC. It is translated as CASSDGQAYEQYF.

The J gene is TRBJ1-1, the V gene TRBV7-9; D is unresolved. The germline V gene encodes CDR1 SEHNR and CDR2 FQNEAQ (reference sequence). CDR3 length: 13 residues. The V and J ends lost 2 bases and 4 bases respectively, with 8 bases between them. CDR3 sequence: CASSLSPLTEAFF. CDR3 DNA sequence: TGTGCCAGCAGCTTAAGCCCGCTCACTGAAGCTTTCTTT.

The sample holds many counts of this clonotype. This chain joins TRBV7-2 and TRBJ1-6; 7 nucleotides agree with TRBD1. The CDR3 has 15 residues. Germline V gene data show CDR1 as SGHTA and CDR2 as FQGNSA. J gave up 6 bases and V 4 bases, and 6 bases lay outside the gene matches. The CDR3 region is CASSSTGSGNSPLHF. In DNA form, the CDR3 reads TGTGCCAGCAGCTCGACAGGGAGCGGTAATTCACCCCTCCACTTT.

This clonotype was observed many times. This sequence joins TRBV5-1 and TRBJ2-1, with D possibly TRBD1 on 6 matching bases. V lost 0 bases to trimming and J lost 6 bases, with 7 bases between them. The CDR3 has 13 residues. The V gene's germline CDR1 is SGHRS and CDR2 YFSETQ. The CDR3 DNA reads as TGCGCCAGCAGCTTGGGACAGGTCAATGAGCAGTTCTTC. It is translated as CASSLGQVNEQFF.

This clonotype was counted ten times or more. The V call is TRBV10-3, the J call TRBJ1-1; D remains unclear. The germline V gene encodes CDR1 ENHRY and CDR2 SYGVKD. Trimming stripped 6 bases from V and 5 bases from J, with 13 bases between. The CDR3 totals 13 residues. CDR3 nucleotide sequence: TGTGCCATCAGCGAAGGGTTGGAGACTGAAGCTTTCTTT. Its protein product is CAISEGLETEAFF.